These 13 T cell receptor beta chains were sequenced from one sample in a study of blood T cell repertoires in COVID-19. Profiling relied on immunoSEQ multiplex PCR, and the TCRdb table lists in-frame clones only, not all of them. Of about 220,000 clones in the sample, more than 80% are singletons; the top ten hold about 2%. The sequenced material came from peripheral blood. The receptors were gathered from a man aged 30-40 years who had recovered from COVID-19.

In this sample, this clone turned up once. This chain joins TRBV11-2 and TRBJ2-5; perhaps TRBD2 as D (6 bases). This CDR3 spans 14 amino acids. Deletions cut 1 base from V and 7 bases from J, with 13 bases between. Per germline, CDR1 SGHAT and CDR2 FQNNGV. CDR3 coding DNA: TGTGCCAGCAGCTTAGGTACTAGGGGAGGGACCCAGTACTTC. The encoded protein is CASSLGTRGGTQYF.

The chain carries TRBV10-2 and TRBJ2-3, with TRBD2 identical over 9 bases. V gave up 5 bases and J gave up 10 bases; unmatched junction bases: 16. The germline V gene has CDR1 WSHSY and CDR2 SAAADI. The CDR3 is 16 amino acids. The CDR3 coding sequence is TGCGCCAGCAGTCGAGCACCGGGACTAGCCTTCAATCCGCAGTATTTT. Protein: CASSRAPGLAFNPQYF.

This chain links TRBV11-2 with TRBJ1-2; D is undetermined. The V end lost 6 bases, the J end lost 4 bases, and 15 bases lay between the germline ends. Germline V gene sequence: CDR1 SGHAT, CDR2 FQNNGV. CDR3 length equals 14 residues. The CDR3 loop is CASSARNTVYGYTF. CDR3 DNA: TGTGCCAGCAGTGCACGAAACACCGTCTATGGCTACACCTTC.

This chain connects TRBV30 to TRBJ1-4, with D perhaps TRBD1 (6 bases). This CDR3 spans 12 amino acids. The germline V and J ends were trimmed by 4 bases and 4 bases, with 7 bases remaining between them. CDR1 is GTSNPN, CDR2 SVGIG, per germline (reference sequence). Here the CDR3 reads CAWTGDNEKLFF. CDR3 in DNA: TGTGCCTGGACAGGGGATAATGAAAAACTGTTTTTT.

J is TRBJ2-7 and V is TRBV6-1; 8 bases are shared with TRBD2. CDR1 is MNHNS and CDR2 is SASEGT in the germline V gene. With 1 base clipped from V and 7 bases from J, the junction kept 6 bases outside the gene matches. There are 14 residues in the CDR3. CDR3 nucleotide sequence: TGTGCCAGCAGTGAAGTCAGGGCGGGAGGAGAGCAGTACTTC. This codes for CASSEVRAGGEQYF.

V is TRBV7-8 and J is TRBJ2-7; TRBD2 is a possible D gene (5 bases). The V gene's germline CDR1 is SGHVS and CDR2 FQNEAQ. V gave up 5 bases and J gave up 5 bases, with 13 bases separating them. The length of the CDR3 is 13 residues. This CDR3 is CASSRNLRDEQYF. The CDR3 nucleotides are TGTGCCAGCAGCCGTAATTTGCGGGACGAGCAGTACTTC.

This chain uses TRBV5-4 with TRBJ2-7, with TRBD1 identical over 7 bases. The CDR3 extends over 15 amino acids. Germline assignment: CDR1 SGHNT and CDR2 YYREEE (reference sequence). The junction had 4 bases not matched to a gene; V was cut back by 0 bases and J by 1 base. In DNA, the CDR3 is TGTGCCAGCAGCTTGGGTACAGGGGTTTCCTACGAGCAGTACTTC. This encodes CASSLGTGVSYEQYF.

The chain couples TRBV19 to TRBJ1-2; D not resolved. The CDR3 totals 12 residues. Per the germline V gene, CDR1 is LNHDA and CDR2 is SQIVND (reference sequence). Trimming pared 9 bases from V and 7 bases from J, leaving 15 bases between. The CDR3 nucleotides read TGTGCCAGCACCCCGGTCGGGTTTGGCTACACCTTC. It specifies CASTPVGFGYTF.

The rearrangement joins TRBV24-1 to TRBJ1-6; weak D call: TRBD1 (5 bases). This CDR3 comprises 13 residues. Germline CDR1 KGHDR, CDR2 SFDVKD. The V gene lost 7 bases and the J gene lost 8 bases, with 11 bases spanning the gap. The chain's CDR3 is CATRDWGDSPLHF. Written as DNA, the CDR3 is TGTGCCACCAGAGACTGGGGCGATTCACCCCTCCACTTT.

This chain uses TRBV18 with TRBJ2-2, with TRBD2 identical over 7 bases. The V segment lost 2 bases and the J segment 4 bases; nucleotides outside the gene matches: 1. Germline V gene lookup returns CDR1 KGHSH and CDR2 LQKENI. The CDR3 loop spans 14 amino acids. This CDR3 reads CASSPGTTTGELFF. CDR3 nucleotides: TGTGCCAGCTCACCAGGGACTACCACCGGGGAGCTGTTTTTT.

The V gene is TRBV24-1, the J gene TRBJ2-2; TRBD1 matches 10 bases. This CDR3 has 16 amino acids. The V gene end was trimmed by 10 bases and the J gene end by 3 bases; junction bases not matched to a gene: 10. The germline gives CDR1 KGHDR, CDR2 SFDVKD. CDR3 amino acids: CATGRPGTGDTGELFF. DNA of the CDR3: TGTGCCACGGGACGTCCCGGGACAGGGGACACCGGGGAGCTGTTTTTT.

The rearrangement uses TRBV7-9 and TRBJ2-5; 8 nucleotides align to TRBD2. The CDR3 extends over 16 amino acids. The V and J ends lost 5 bases and 4 bases, in that order; junction bases with no gene match: 12. Germline V gene sequence: CDR1 SEHNR, CDR2 FQNEAQ (reference sequence). CDR3 protein: CASSVTGTGGRETQYF. Here the CDR3 DNA reads TGTGCCAGCAGCGTTACGGGTACGGGGGGGCGAGAGACCCAGTACTTC.

The CDR3 reads CASSFSGGAADTQYF. The CDR3 nucleotides are TGTGCCAGCAGCTTTAGCGGGGGGGCGGCAGATACGCAGTATTTT. The chain has TRBV5-4 and TRBJ2-3; 11 bases are a match to TRBD2. The CDR3 totals 15 residues. Germline CDR1 reads SGHNT; CDR2 reads YYREEE (reference sequence). J lost 4 bases, V lost 2 bases, and 3 bases had no gene match.